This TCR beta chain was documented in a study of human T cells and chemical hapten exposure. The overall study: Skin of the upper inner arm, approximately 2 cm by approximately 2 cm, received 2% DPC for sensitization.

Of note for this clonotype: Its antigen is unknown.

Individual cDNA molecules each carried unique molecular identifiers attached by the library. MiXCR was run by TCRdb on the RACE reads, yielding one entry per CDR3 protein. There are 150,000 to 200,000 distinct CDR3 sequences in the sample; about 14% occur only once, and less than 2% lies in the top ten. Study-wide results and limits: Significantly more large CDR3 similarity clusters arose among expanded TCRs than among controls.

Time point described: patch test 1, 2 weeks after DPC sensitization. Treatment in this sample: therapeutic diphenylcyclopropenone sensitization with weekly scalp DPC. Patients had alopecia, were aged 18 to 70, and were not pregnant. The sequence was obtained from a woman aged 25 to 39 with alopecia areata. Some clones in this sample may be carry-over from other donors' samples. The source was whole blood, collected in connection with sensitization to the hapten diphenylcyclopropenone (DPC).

CDR3 DNA: TGCAGCGTTGGCAGGGGATCGACAGATACGCAGTATTTT. This sequence encodes CSVGRGSTDTQYF. This chain connects TRBV29-1 to TRBJ2-3, with D perhaps matching TRBD1 (6 bases). The CDR3 extends over 13 amino acids. V was clipped by 4 bases and J by 3 bases, with 11 bases between them. Per germline, CDR1 SQVTM and CDR2 ANQGSEA.